This T cell receptor beta chain was recovered during a study of blood T cells in healthy people across ages. Broader study findings: While age rose, TCR beta diversity per million T cells dropped in a roughly linear way. Fewer expanded clones and more diversity marked long-lived versus aged donors.

Then a second PCR, running about 6 to 12 cycles, was carried out with a sample-barcoded 5' primer and a J-beta primer mix. Every cDNA molecule carried a tag from a template-switch adaptor bearing 12 random nucleotides. TCRdb used MiXCR to reprocess the 5' RACE reads, holding one entry per CDR3 protein. Counted here are roughly 1.5 million distinct CDR3 sequences, around 40% occurring once; the ten biggest clones make up roughly 3.7%. This clonotype has just a few counts. The target antigen is unknown. This TCR was sampled from a woman aged 18-29 years in good health. What was sequenced was blood.

CDR3 amino acids: CASSLMAAQETQYF. Written as DNA, the CDR3 is TGTGCCAGCAGCTTAATGGCAGCCCAAGAGACCCAGTACTTC. The chain couples TRBV7-2 to TRBJ2-5; no clear D gene. Trimming took off 2 bases at V and 1 base at J, with 8 bases between the two ends. The CDR3 is 14 amino acids. In germline, CDR1 is SGHTA, CDR2 FQGNSA.